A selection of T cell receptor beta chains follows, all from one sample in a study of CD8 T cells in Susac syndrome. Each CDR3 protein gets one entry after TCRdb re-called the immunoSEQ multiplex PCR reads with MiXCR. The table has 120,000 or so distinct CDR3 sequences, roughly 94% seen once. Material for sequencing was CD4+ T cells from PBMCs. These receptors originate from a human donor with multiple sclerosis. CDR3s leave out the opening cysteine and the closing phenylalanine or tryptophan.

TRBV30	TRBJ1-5	AWSVEGLFDQPQH
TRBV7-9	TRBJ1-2	ASSAEGESYGYT
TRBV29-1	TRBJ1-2	SVESASYGYT
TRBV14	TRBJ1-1	ASSQGNDRRAF
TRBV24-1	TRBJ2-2	ATGGRGTGELF
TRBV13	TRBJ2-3	ASSLGTSGGTTTSTDTQY
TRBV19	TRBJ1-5	ASSRARQSSNQPQH
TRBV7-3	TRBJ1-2	ASSVRQGDGYT
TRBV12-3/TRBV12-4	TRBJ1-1	ASSFTSMNTEAF
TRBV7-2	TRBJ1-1	ASSPGTGVPGNTEAF
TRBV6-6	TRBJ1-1	ALGTANTEAF
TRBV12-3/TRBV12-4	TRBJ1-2	ASSAGRLILYGYT
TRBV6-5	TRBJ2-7	ASTGTTYEQY
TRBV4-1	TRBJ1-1	ATRGVLRNTEAF
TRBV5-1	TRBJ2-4	ASSGSRRGDIQY
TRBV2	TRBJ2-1	ASSEAPRAYNEQF
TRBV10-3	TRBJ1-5	AISGNREVGQPQH
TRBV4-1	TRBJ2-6	ASSQGPAGRSGANVLT
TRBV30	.	AWARPGSEQY
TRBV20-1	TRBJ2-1	SARDPGGSGGFYNEQF
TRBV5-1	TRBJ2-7	ASSVAGTSVEQY
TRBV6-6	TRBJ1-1	ASSYGRSTEAF
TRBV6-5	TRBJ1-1	ASSWTGPDTEAF
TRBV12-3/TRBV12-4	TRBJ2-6	ASSLVGASSGANVLT
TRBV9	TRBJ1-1	ASTPGVMNTEAF
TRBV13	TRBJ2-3	ASSLSNTDTQY
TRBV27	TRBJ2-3	ASSNLTGTDTQY
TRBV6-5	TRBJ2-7	ASSSRGQGQGYEQY
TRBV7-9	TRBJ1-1	ASSLLVPDPTPT
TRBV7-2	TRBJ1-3	ASSVKGPGNTIY
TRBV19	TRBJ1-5	ASSIGPAGNQPQH
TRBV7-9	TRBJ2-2	ASSLPVTSSDTGELF
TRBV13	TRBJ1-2	ASSPDRGSVGYT
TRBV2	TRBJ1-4	ASSELLGARAL
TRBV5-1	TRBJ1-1	ASSVQTAPNTEAF
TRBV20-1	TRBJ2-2	SAPGRGSNTGELF
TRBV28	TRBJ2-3	ASSSPVALGTDTQY
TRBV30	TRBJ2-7	AWSVRGQGFYEQY
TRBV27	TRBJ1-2	ASSPLGRGVYGYT
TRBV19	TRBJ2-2	ASTNTGELF
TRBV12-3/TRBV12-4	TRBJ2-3	ASSRHLAGGRTDTQY
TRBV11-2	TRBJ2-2	ASTHKGSGELF
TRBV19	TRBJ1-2	ASSIQPTDYGYT
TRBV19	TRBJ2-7	AGKQCWVYEQY
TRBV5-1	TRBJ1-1	ASSLVTRGNTEAF
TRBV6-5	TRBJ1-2	ASSYTEPQGTSYGYT
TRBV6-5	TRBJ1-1	ASSYAVDSGQNTEAF
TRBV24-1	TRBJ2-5	ATSDLFAATLRVETQY
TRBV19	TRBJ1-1	ASSIAQGGTEAF
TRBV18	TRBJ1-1	ASSPRREDTEAF
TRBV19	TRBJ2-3	ASSIRGRDTDTQY
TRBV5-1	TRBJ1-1	ASSLHRNTEAF
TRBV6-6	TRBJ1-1	ASRWDRLTEAF
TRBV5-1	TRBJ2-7	ASSQGGILDEQY